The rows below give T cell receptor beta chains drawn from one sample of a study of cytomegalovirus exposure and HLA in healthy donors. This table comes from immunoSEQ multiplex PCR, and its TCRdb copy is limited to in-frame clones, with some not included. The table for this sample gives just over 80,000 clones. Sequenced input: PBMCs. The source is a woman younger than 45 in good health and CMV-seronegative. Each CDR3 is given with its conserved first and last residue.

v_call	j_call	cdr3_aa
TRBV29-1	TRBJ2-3	CSYRGLAGGGDTQYF
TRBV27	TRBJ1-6	CASSLRGRNNSPLHF
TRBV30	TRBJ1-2	CAWSVTGSDGYTF
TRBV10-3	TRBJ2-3	CAISVTVTDTQYF
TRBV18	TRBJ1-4	CASSPIEGIEKLFF
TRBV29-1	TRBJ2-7	CSVEEGLAGETYEQYF
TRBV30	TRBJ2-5	CAWSVRSQETQYF
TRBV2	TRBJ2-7	CASSESDRFGNSEQYF
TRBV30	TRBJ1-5	CAWSVQGNQPQHF
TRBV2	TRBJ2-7	CASRTGTGGNEQYF
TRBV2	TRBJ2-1	CASTGGQGSGSSYNEQFF
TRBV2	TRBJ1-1	CASEGQTNTEAFF
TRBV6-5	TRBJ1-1	CASSGTAANTEAFF
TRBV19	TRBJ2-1	CASATSGGLNEQFF
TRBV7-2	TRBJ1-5	CASSWTGGGQPQHF
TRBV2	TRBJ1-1	CASRPVAGGGTEAFF
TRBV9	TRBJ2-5	CASSVTSGSWETQYF
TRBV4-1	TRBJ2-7	CASSQGGRAGAVQYF
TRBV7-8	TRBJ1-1	CASSHDRDTEAFF
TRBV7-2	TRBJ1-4	CASSQRATGGNEKLFF
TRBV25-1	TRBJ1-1	CASSESSAGGKPEAFF
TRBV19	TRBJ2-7	CASSIETSGEQYF
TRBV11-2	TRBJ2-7	CASSSGPEGYEQYF
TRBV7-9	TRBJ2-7	CASTLPRDRGSDEQYF
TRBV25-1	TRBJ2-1	CASSDGNYNEQFF
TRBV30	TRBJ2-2	CAWHRTRGIGELFF
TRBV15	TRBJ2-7	CATSPTGFNEQYF
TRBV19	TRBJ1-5	CASRGGSRQQPQHF
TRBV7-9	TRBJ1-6	CASGSSYNSPLHF
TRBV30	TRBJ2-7	CAWSDTSGSEQYF
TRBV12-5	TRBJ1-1	CASGTGTKNTEAFF
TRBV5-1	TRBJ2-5	CASSPAGGQETQYF
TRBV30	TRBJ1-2	CAWERQFGGGYTF
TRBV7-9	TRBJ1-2	CASSPISGGYTF
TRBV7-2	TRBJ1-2	CASSPRQGTDYGYTF
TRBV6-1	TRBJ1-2	CASSEKGQGIKGYTF
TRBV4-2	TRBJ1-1	CASSQPTGQGTEAFF
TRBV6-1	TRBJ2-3	CASSELAGGLGSTDTQYF
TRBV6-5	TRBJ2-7	CASSYTSGNAEQYF
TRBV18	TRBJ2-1	CASSPRPLDAGTGNNEQFF
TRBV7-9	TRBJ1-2	CASHSGDYGYTF
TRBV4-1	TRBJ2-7	CASSQVSGGSSYEQYF
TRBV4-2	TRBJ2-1	CASSQGIGGEQFF
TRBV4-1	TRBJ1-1	CASSPSVLEGVTEAFF
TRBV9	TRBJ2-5	CASSVGVGMQETQYF
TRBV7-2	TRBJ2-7	CASSMMGGQGSYEQYF
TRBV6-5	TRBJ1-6	CASSWGQLNSPLHF
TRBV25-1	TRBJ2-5	CASTSSAPRGGHQETQYF
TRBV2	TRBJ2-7	CATTVQDSYEQYF
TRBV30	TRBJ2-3	CAWSVRVATSTDTQYF
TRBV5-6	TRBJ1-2	CASSLTGSRNYGYTF
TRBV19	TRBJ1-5	CASSLLEGRQPQHF
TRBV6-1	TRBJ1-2	CASSDSFSYGYGYTF
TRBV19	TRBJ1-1	CASSTTGVRTEAFF
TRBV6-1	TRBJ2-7	CASTARGYIYEQYF
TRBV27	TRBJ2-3	CASSPNPTSFLADTQYF
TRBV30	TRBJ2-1	CAWSVPRGSYNEQFF